This entry is about one TCR beta chain. Which antigen it targets is not known. No per-base quality is available; no much larger clone lies one base away. The junction shows trimming of 5 bases on V and 5 bases on J, and the gene matches do not reach 3 bases of it. Inclusive of the bounding cysteine and phenylalanine, the CDR3 is 13 residues long. Only CDR3 DNA remains: 39 bases, in frame from the first base. As encoded in the germline V gene, CDR1 is MNHNS while CDR2 is SASEGT. TCR CDR3 regions were amplified from genomic DNA by multiplex PCR using the deep immunoSEQ assay. Extracted genomic DNA from each cell subset was spread evenly across all wells of several immunoSEQ 96-well plates, with each plate serving as a replicate. For sorted subsets, approximately 210 ng of genomic DNA, equivalent to tens of thousands of T cell genomes, went into each replicate PCR. Purified libraries were measured with a Qubit 3.0 fluorometer, size-checked on a Bioanalyzer 2100, and measured again with the KAPA Library Quantification kit. Every immunoSEQ 96-well plate was sequenced on a separate single-read 150-cycle Illumina NextSeq 550 flow cell. The authors processed their data as follows. Because the immunoSEQ output held only junctional sequences and lacked quality scores, the filtering could not match the filtering applied to full-length reads. Sequences were annotated with PyIR, a Python wrapper for IgBLAST v1.9, and V/J genes and CDR3 were assigned using IMGT germline references. Reads were removed for weak V/J assignments (E-value above 1e-6), missing CDR3, stop codons, out-of-frame junctions, or ambiguous translated residues. V3J clonotypes were defined as sequences sharing the same inferred V gene, J gene, and CDR3 amino acid sequence. Percentage overlap between repertoires was calculated by dividing the number of shared unique clonotypes by the size of the smaller repertoire. Three approaches were used to assess repertoire richness: RTK rarefaction, the Chao1 estimator, and Recon v2.1 estimates of unobserved clonotypes. Generation probabilities for all TCRbeta clonotypes obtained by the gDNA method from a few donors were computed using OLGA. This is the immuneACCESS table as TCRdb keeps it, with only in-frame sequences that have V and J called. A part of the clones is gone; compared with another copy, unresolved V genes explain less than half, and the rest is unexplained. That table is the source of V, J and clone size, and D and trimming were worked out from the DNA. The sample includes around 510,000 clones, with approximately 95% observed a single time. In total, the top ten clones hold under 0.065% of the sample.

The sample originates from a study of shared clonotypes between healthy human individuals (TCRdb year 2020). Broadly, across the study: Three men and a couple of women, aged 18 to 49 years, made up the cohort. Between about 0.94 and 8.9 billion PBMCs per donor were obtained by leukapheresis. Blood TCR repertoires of about five healthy adults were deeply sequenced to estimate repertoire size and the extent of clonotype sharing between individuals. To increase sequencing depth and limit assay-specific biases, TCR repertoire library preparation and sequencing were carried out by different laboratories using diverse techniques. For each donor, CD4 naive and CD4 memory were each run on three plates, CD8 naive on two plates, and CD8 memory on one plate. What the work shows at the level of the full study, not this receptor alone: The genetic and exposure-history diversity represented was limited by the small number of donors. Pairwise subsampling led to the expectation that sequencing depth would affect the degree of clonotype sharing among donors. Naive subsets generally had larger estimated clonotype richness than memory subsets. Rarefaction of sorted-subset datasets indicated incomplete sequencing despite the large sequencing depth. Compared with non-shared clonotypes, clonotypes shared by all four sorted-subset donors had higher generation probabilities. Sampling was limited to blood, and TCR repertoires in tissue likely differ from TCR repertoires in blood. About 5% of naive CD4, around 3.5% of naive CD8, approximately 2% of memory CD4, and 0.4% of memory CD8 clonotypes were shared across several donors.

The donors were healthy, HIV-negative adults who had no recently reported acute infections or vaccinations. Only Caucasian adults living in Nashville, Tennessee, USA were represented among the donors. CD4+ T cells were enriched by magnetic negative selection, after which naive cells were positively selected on CD45RA and the negative fraction was taken as the memory subset. After blood collection by leukapheresis, PBMCs were isolated using Ficoll-Histopaque density gradient centrifugation and then cryopreserved in the vapor phase of liquid nitrogen. Purity and quantity of every magnetically sorted T cell population were checked by analytical flow cytometry. Each sorted fraction had its genomic DNA isolated and then quantified by UV absorbance on a Nanodrop 2000c.

This TCR derives from a woman in her twenties or thirties in good health. The sequenced sample consisted of naive CD4+ T cells sorted from blood. The intended sense of this specimen's cell subset or site label: CD45RA+ positively selected. The chain is made from TRBV6-1 and TRBJ1-5, and TRBD1 aligns with 7 junction nucleotides. The CDR3 corresponds to CASSFDRDQPQHF. The sequenced DNA is TGTGCCAGCAGTTTCGACAGGGATCAGCCCCAGCATTTT.